This TCR beta chain derives from a study of cytomegalovirus exposure and HLA in healthy donors. There are a few counts of this clone. Its specificity is unknown. Overall study results and limits: Highly shared sequence variants in one cluster were likely a sequencing artifact. Accurate prediction of HLA-A and HLA-B alleles (for most subjects) was reportedly achieved from TCR beta sequences.

This PCR relied on a set of 60 Vbeta primers and 13 Jbeta primers. Data came from immunoSEQ multiplex PCR; TCRdb stores just in-frame clones and leaves some out. This table holds 62,000 or so clones, approximately 83% found once. CDR1 and CDR2 from the germline V gene are MNHEY and SVGAGI. The CDR3 extends over 13 amino acids. V dropped 6 bases and J dropped 7 bases, with 13 bases sitting between them. The receptor comes from a man aged 25 to 40 in good health and CMV-seronegative. V usage is TRBV6-5 and J usage is TRBJ1-5, with D uncertain. The specimen was PBMCs. The CDR3: CASRPYGGQPQHF. CDR3 bases: TGTGCCAGCAGACCCTATGGAGGGCAGCCCCAGCATTTT.